The 9 T cell receptor beta chains presented below share a single source sample, sequenced in a study of T cell responses to AZD1222 COVID-19 vaccine. The method was immunoSEQ multiplex PCR; TCRdb's version includes in-frame clones alone and lacks a portion of them. The table shows 140,000 or so clones, with roughly 92% occurring only once. The source material was peripheral blood, sampled on day 0 of AZD1222 vaccination. The source is an adult in good health.

V is TRBV14 and J is TRBJ2-1; possibly TRBD1 for D (5 bases). The germline V gene encodes CDR1 SGHDN and CDR2 FVKESK. This CDR3 has 15 amino acids. Trimming removed 5 bases from V and 3 bases from J, with 14 bases in between. The DNA for the CDR3 is TGTGCCAGCAGCTTTTGGGGCAGGGACTACAATGAGCAGTTCTTC. Translated: CASSFWGRDYNEQFF. Filled out from reference TRBV14 and TRBJ2-1, the complete variable domain reads EAGVTQFPSHSVIEKGQTVTLRCDPISGHDNLYWYRRVMGKEIKFLLHFVKESKQDESGMPNNRFLAERTGGTYSTLKVQPAELEDSGVYFCASSFWGRDYNEQFFGPGTRLTVL.

The chain has TRBV9 and TRBJ1-2; the match to TRBD1 covers 11 bases. V dropped 4 bases and J dropped 7; count of bases not matched to a gene: 9. The CDR3 is 15 residues long. Germline-derived CDR1 and CDR2 are SGDLS and YYNGEE. This chain's CDR3 is CASSYRRTGGGGYTF. DNA of the CDR3: TGTGCCAGCAGCTATCGTAGGACAGGGGGCGGTGGCTACACCTTC.

The rearrangement joins TRBV9 to TRBJ1-2; D possibly corresponds to TRBD1 (5 bases). The V end was cut by 2 bases, the J end by 7 bases, with 21 bases between. This CDR3 is 16 amino acids long. Per germline, CDR1 SGDLS and CDR2 YYNGEE. In DNA, the CDR3 is TGTGCCAGCAGCGTCTCGACAGCCCCAACGGGAGGTGGCTACACCTTC. Its protein product is CASSVSTAPTGGGYTF.

The chain employs TRBV30 and TRBJ2-2; TRBD2 might be the D (6 bases). The CDR3 loop spans 14 amino acids. Per the germline V gene, CDR1 is GTSNPN and CDR2 is SVGIG (reference sequence). Between the trimmed V and J ends, which lost 3 bases and 7 bases, there was a span of 15 bases. The CDR3 sequence is CAWRTISGSGELFF. The CDR3 DNA reads as TGTGCCTGGAGAACTATTTCCGGGAGCGGGGAGCTGTTTTTT.

This chain uses TRBV2 with TRBJ2-2; D may be TRBD2 (5 bases). The CDR3 contains 16 residues. Germline-derived CDR1 and CDR2 are SNHLY and FYNNEI. V was clipped by 3 bases and J by 3 bases, with 14 bases between them. The CDR3 loop is CASSDFGLFYTGELFF. The CDR3 DNA reads TGTGCCAGCAGTGACTTCGGACTTTTCTACACCGGGGAGCTGTTTTTT.

This chain's CDR3 is CSVEDLHPREVHEQYF. The DNA of the CDR3 is TGCAGCGTTGAAGACCTACACCCGAGGGAGGTCCACGAGCAGTACTTC. The genes are TRBV29-1 and TRBJ2-7, with D tentatively TRBD2 (6 bases). V dropped 0 bases and J dropped 5 bases, with 20 bases sitting between them. The CDR3 is 16 amino acids. Germline V lookup: CDR1 SQVTM, CDR2 ANQGSEA.

V and J are TRBV19 and TRBJ1-2, with D perhaps matching TRBD1 (5 bases). Per the germline V gene, CDR1 is LNHDA and CDR2 is SQIVND (reference sequence). Deletions cut 3 bases from V and 8 bases from J, with 13 bases between. The CDR3 sequence is 13 residues long. The CDR3 DNA is TGTGCCAGTAGTATTCGCAGGGCTGGAGGCTACACCTTC. This encodes CASSIRRAGGYTF.

V is TRBV5-1 and J is TRBJ2-2; perhaps TRBD2 as D (6 bases). The germline CDR1 and CDR2 sequences are SGHRS and YFSETQ. The CDR3 totals 15 residues. Between the trimmed V and J ends, which lost 5 bases and 0 bases, there was a span of 11 bases. The CDR3 sequence: CASRPDYPNTGELFF. The CDR3 region has the DNA TGCGCCAGCAGACCGGACTACCCGAACACCGGGGAGCTGTTTTTT.

The CDR3 reads CASSRNRVTEAFF. The CDR3 nucleotides are TGTGCCAGCAGTAGAAACAGGGTGACTGAAGCTTTCTTT. The chain employs TRBV28 and TRBJ1-1, with TRBD1 as a possible D gene (6 bases). The length of the CDR3 is 13 residues. V lost 5 bases, J lost 5 bases, and 12 bases lay in between. The germline gives CDR1 MDHEN, CDR2 SYDVKM.